Below, one T cell receptor (beta chain) is given with its context. This clone was observed a handful of times. Its recognized antigen is unknown. Base-call qualities are not available, and no considerably larger clone is one nucleotide away. Each donor gave one peripheral blood draw, roughly 120 mL on average, collected into heparinised tubes. A BD FACSAria II and a panel including CD45RO, CCR7, CD25, CD127, CD95 and CD27 were used to sort naive, central memory, regulatory and stem cell-like memory CD4+ T cells. Every sorted population had a purity above 95%. Right away, PBMCs were isolated by Lymphoprep density gradient centrifugation and were stained directly, with no culture step. To minimize batch effects, samples were stained and sorted in pairs, one healthy donor with one patient per experiment. This sample was included in a study of beta chain features in type 1 diabetes (dated by TCRdb to the late 2010s). Broadly, across the study: Patients and healthy donors did not differ in mean age, gender distribution, total cell number or subset yield. Naive and central memory subsets were obtained from all 30 or so donors, but regulatory and stem cell-like memory subsets were isolated from only 8 patients and 8 healthy donors. In the study, TCRB repertoires of sorted circulating CD4+ T cell subsets from recently diagnosed type 1 diabetes patients were compared with those of matched healthy donors. A total of roughly 100 million sorted cells were examined across all samples, and a strong correlation was observed between cell number per subset and RNA yield.

The full study reports these points: Because the HLA sub-analyses included only small numbers of individuals, any influence of HLA type on TCRB rearrangement was left unresolved. Because cDNA was sequenced instead of genomic DNA, activated cells with high expression could be over-represented, although the groups did not differ in activation or CD3 levels. Fewer insertions and more nucleotide deletions at VDJ recombination sites were observed in patients with type 1 diabetes, implying thymic rearrangement abnormalities. Type 1 diabetes patients showed a moderate but significant shortening of TCRB CDR3 length in all four CD4+ subsets. Naive, central memory and regulatory TCRB repertoires appeared to be more similar among patients than among healthy donors. PCR may preferentially amplify shorter templates, but because patient and control samples were amplified and corrected together, any resulting skew would affect both groups equally.

The entire amount of isolated RNA was reverse transcribed using the High Capacity cDNA Reverse Transcription Kit, so the sequenced TCRB transcripts were expressed ones. Deep immunoSEQ sequencing was performed on naive, central memory and regulatory T cell samples, with an average of about 3.6 million total reads per sample. Sorted cells were lysed in RLT buffer and RNA was extracted with DNase-treated RNeasy Micro or Mini kits, depending on cell number. Each cell subset was processed on its own to prevent cross-contamination, while patient and healthy donor samples were processed together. Using the immunoSEQ multiplex PCR, TCRB sequences were amplified from cDNA into 87-bp fragments spanning the CDR3 region. Sequencing of the amplicons was done on the Illumina HiSeq platform. The original methods were these. Synthetic template baselines were used to correct PCR bias computationally, reads within Hamming distance 2 were collapsed, and singletons that could not be merged were discarded. Reads were aligned against IMGT to assign V, D and J genes, CDR3 length and insertions or deletions at six rearrangement sites. Clonotype counts were normalized to sorted cell number within each subset before computing true diversity and Gini coefficients with the tcR R package. The overlap coefficient, calculated on TCRB nucleotide sequences, was used to quantify repertoire sharing. Not all clones reach the TCRdb copy of this immuneACCESS table, which keeps in-frame sequences only. Checked studies attribute under half of the gap to unresolved V genes and leave the rest unexplained. The DNA was the basis for D and trimming; V, J and clone size are from that table. For this sample there are 130,000 to 150,000 clones; about an eighth appear just once. The ten largest make up 1% to 1.5% of the sample.

From the germline V gene (reference sequence), CDR1 is MNHEY and CDR2 is SMNVEV. The CDR3 covers 17 residues, taking in both the cysteine and the phenylalanine. The read is trimmed to its CDR3 DNA, 51 bases read in frame from base 1. V is trimmed back by 7 bases and J by 4 bases, and the junction contains 15 bases that no gene match accounts for. The chain uses TRBV27 and TRBJ2-1, with 8 bases aligning to TRBD2. The receptor comes from a man aged 18 to 35 with type 1 diabetes. Sequenced input: central memory CD4+ T cells from blood. The CDR3: CASIGLSGGTLYNEQFF. The DNA sequence is given as TGTGCCAGCATCGGACTAAGCGGGGGAACCTTATACAATGAGCAGTTCTTC.